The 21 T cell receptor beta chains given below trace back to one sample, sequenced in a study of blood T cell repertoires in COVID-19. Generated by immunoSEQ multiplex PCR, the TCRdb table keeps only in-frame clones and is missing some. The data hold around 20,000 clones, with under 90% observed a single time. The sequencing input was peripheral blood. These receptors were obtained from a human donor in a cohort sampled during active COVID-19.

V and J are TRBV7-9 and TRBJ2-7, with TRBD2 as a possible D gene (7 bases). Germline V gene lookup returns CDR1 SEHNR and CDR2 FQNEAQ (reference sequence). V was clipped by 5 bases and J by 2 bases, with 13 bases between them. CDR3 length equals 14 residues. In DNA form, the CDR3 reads TGTGCCAGCAGCATCCGGGGGGCTACCTACGAGCAGTACTTC. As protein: CASSIRGATYEQYF.

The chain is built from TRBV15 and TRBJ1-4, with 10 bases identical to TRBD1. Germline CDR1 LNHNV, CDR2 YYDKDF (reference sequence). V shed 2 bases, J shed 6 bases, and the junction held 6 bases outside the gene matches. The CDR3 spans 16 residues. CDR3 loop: CATSRRTGTGDEKLFF. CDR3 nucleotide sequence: TGTGCCACCAGCAGACGCACCGGGACAGGGGATGAAAAACTGTTTTTT.

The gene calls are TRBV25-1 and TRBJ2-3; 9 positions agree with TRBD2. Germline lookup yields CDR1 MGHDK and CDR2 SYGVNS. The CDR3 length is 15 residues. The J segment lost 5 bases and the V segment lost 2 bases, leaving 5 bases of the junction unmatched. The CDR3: CASSEVAGEKDTQYF. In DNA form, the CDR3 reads TGTGCCAGCAGTGAAGTAGCGGGAGAGAAAGATACGCAGTATTTT.

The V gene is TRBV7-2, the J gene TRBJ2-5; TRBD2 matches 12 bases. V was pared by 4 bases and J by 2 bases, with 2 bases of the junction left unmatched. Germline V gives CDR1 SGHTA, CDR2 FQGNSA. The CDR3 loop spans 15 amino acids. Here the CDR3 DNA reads TGTGCCAGCAGCTCTGGGACTAGCGGGCAAGAGACCCAGTACTTC. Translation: CASSSGTSGQETQYF.

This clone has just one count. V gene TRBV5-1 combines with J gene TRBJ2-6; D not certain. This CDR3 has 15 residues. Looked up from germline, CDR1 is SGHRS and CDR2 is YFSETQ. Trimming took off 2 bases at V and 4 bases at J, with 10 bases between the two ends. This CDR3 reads CASSLNRAGANVLTF. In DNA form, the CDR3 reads TGCGCCAGCAGCTTAAACAGAGCAGGGGCCAACGTCCTGACTTTC.

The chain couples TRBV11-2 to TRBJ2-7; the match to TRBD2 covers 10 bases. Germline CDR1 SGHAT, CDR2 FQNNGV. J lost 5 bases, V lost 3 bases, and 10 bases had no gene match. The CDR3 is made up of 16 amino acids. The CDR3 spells CASSFLLAGVPHEQYF. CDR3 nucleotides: TGTGCCAGCAGCTTTCTCCTAGCGGGAGTCCCCCACGAGCAGTACTTC.

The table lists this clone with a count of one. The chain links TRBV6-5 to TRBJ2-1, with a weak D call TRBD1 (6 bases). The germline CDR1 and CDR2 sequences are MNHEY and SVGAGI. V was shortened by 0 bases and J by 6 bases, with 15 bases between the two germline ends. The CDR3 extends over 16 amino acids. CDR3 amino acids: CASSYSYRGQRNEQFF. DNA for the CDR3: TGTGCCAGCAGTTACTCATACCGCGGACAGCGCAATGAGCAGTTCTTC.

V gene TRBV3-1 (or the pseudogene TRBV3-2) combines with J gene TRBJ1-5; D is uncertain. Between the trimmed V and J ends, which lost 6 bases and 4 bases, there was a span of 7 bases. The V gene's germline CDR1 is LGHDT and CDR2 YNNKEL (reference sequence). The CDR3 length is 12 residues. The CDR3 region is CASSFLNQPQHF. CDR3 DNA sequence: TGTGCCAGCAGTTTCTTAAATCAGCCCCAGCATTTT.

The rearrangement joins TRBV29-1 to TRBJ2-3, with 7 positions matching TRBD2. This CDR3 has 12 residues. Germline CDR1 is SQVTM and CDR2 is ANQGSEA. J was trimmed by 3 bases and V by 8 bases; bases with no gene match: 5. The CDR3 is CSFGRETDTQYF. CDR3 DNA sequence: TGCAGCTTTGGGCGGGAGACAGATACGCAGTATTTT.

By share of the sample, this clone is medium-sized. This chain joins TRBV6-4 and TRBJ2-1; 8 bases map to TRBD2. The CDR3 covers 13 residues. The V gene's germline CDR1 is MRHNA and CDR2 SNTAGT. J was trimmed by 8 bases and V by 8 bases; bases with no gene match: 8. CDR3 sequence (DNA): TGTGCCAGCTCCGCTAGCGGGCATGATGAGCAGTTCTTC. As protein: CASSASGHDEQFF.

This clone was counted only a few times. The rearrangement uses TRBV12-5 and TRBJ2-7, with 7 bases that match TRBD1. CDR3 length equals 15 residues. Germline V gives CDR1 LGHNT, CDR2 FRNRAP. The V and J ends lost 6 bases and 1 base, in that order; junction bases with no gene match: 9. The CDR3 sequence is CASGPDRALSYEQYF. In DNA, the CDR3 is TGTGCTAGTGGGCCCGACAGGGCACTTTCCTACGAGCAGTACTTC.

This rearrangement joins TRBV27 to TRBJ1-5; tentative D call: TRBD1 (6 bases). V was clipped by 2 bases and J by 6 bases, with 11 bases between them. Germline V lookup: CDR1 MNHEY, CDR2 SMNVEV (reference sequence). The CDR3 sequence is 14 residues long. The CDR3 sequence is CASSLKGTSQPQHF. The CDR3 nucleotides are TGTGCCAGCAGTTTAAAAGGGACATCTCAGCCCCAGCATTTT.

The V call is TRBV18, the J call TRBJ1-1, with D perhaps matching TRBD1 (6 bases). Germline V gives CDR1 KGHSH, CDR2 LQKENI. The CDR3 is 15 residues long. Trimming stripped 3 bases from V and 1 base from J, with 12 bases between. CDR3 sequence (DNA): TGTGCCAGCTCACCGGACTTACAGGGGAACACTGAAGCTTTCTTT. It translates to CASSPDLQGNTEAFF.

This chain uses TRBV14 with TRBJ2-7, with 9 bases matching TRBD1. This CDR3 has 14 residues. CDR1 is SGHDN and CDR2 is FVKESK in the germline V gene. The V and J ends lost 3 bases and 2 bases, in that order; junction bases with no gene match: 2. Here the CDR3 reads CASSHGTGPYEQYF. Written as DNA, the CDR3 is TGTGCCAGCAGCCACGGGACAGGGCCCTACGAGCAGTACTTC.

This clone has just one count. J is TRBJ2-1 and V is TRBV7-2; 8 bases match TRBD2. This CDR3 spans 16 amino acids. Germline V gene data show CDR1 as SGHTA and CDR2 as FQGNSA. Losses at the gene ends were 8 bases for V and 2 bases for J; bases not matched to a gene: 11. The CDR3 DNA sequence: TGTGCCAGCGGTTCGAAGAGCGGGAGAACCTACAATGAGCAGTTCTTC. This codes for CASGSKSGRTYNEQFF.

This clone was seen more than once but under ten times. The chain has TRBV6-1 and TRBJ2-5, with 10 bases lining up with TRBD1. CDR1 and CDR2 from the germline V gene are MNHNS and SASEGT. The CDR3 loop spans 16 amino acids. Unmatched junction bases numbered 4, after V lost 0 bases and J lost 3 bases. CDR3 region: CASSEASGTGEETQYF. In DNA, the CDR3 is TGTGCCAGCAGTGAAGCGTCCGGGACAGGGGAAGAGACCCAGTACTTC.

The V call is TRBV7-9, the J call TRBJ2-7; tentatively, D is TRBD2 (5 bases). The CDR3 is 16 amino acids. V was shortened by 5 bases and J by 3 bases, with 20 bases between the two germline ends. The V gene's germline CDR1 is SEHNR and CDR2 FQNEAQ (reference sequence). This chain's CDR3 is CASSPRLRGDLYEQYF. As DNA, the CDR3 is TGTGCCAGCAGCCCACGGCTACGGGGAGATCTCTACGAGCAGTACTTC.

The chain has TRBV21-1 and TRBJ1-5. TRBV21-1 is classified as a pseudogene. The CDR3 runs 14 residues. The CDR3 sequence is CAIRKEALSQPQHF. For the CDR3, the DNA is TGTGCCATTCGAAAGGAGGCTCTAAGTCAGCCCCAGCATTTT.

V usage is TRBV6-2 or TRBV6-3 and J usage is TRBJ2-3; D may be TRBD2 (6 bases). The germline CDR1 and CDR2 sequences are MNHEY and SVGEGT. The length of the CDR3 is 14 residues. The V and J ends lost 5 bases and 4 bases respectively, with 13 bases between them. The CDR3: CASSTGLQSDTQYF. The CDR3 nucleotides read TGTGCCAGCAGTACGGGACTCCAGTCAGATACGCAGTATTTT.

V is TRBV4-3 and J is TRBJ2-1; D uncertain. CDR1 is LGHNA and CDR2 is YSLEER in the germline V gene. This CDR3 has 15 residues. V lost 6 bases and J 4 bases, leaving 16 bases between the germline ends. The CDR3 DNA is TGCGCCAGCAGTCATGACACCAGCTCTTACAATGAGCAGTTCTTC. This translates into CASSHDTSSYNEQFF.

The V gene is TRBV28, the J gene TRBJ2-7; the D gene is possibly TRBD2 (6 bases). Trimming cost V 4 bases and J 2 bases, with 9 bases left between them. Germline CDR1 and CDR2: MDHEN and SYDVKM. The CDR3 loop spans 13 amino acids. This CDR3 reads CASSWDSTYEQYF. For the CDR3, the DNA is TGTGCCAGCAGTTGGGACTCCACCTACGAGCAGTACTTC.